These 22 T cell receptor beta chains were sequenced from one sample in a study of blood T cells in healthy people across ages. The use of a sample-barcoded 5' primer and a J-beta primer mix characterized a second PCR of about 7 to 12 cycles. TCRdb reprocessed the 5' RACE reads via MiXCR and lists one record per CDR3 protein. Altogether over 600,000 distinct CDR3 sequences are present, roughly 46% being singletons, with the ten largest covering 15% to 20%. The sample consisted of blood. The receptors shown here come from a man of 80 years or more in good health.

This clonotype was detected a few times. The rearrangement uses TRBV27 and TRBJ2-1, with TRBD2 matching 13 bases. Germline V lookup: CDR1 MNHEY, CDR2 SMNVEV (reference sequence). The CDR3 extends over 18 amino acids. V trimming: 5 bases; J trimming: 6 bases; junction bases outside the gene matches: 13. The CDR3 DNA is TGTGCCAGCAGTCCGAGGGGCTCACTAGCGGGAGGGCGCAATGAGCAGTTCTTC. Translation gives CASSPRGSLAGGRNEQFF.

This clonotype appeared once. The chain joins TRBV3-1 to TRBJ2-4; TRBD2 matches 13 bases. V lost 2 bases and J lost 7; bases outside the gene matches: 5. This CDR3 has 16 residues. Germline V lookup: CDR1 LGHDT, CDR2 YNNKEL (reference sequence). This CDR3 is CASSQRGLAGDNIQYF. The DNA for the CDR3 is TGTGCCAGCAGCCAACGAGGACTAGCGGGAGATAACATTCAGTACTTC.

Many counts were recorded for this clonotype. The chain is built from TRBV29-1 and TRBJ2-3, with TRBD2 matching 9 bases. This CDR3 region has 14 residues. The germline CDR1 and CDR2 sequences are SQVTM and ANQGSEA. The ends lost 7 bases at V and 0 bases at J; junction bases unmatched: 5. DNA of the CDR3: TGCAGCGGCGCGACTAGCGGAAGCACAGATACGCAGTATTTT. The encoded protein is CSGATSGSTDTQYF.

V and J are TRBV11-2 and TRBJ2-2, with TRBD1 matching 9 bases. This CDR3 is 16 amino acids long. Germline CDR1 is SGHAT and CDR2 is FQNNGV. The V and J ends lost 4 bases and 4 bases, in that order; junction bases with no gene match: 7. The CDR3 DNA sequence: TGTGCCAGCAGCTCCCGACAGGGGGGAGCCACCGGGGAGCTGTTTTTT. Translated, it gives CASSSRQGGATGELFF.

This clonotype appeared a few times. V gene TRBV5-1 combines with J gene TRBJ2-5; 8 positions agree with TRBD2. The J call may be mistaken, given a closer DNA end match to TRBJ2-7. CDR1 is SGHRS, CDR2 YFSETQ, per germline. CDR3 length: 15 amino acids. Written as DNA, the CDR3 is TGCGCCAGCAGCTTGTCAGGAGCGGGAGAGAACGAGCAGTACTTC. Its protein product is CASSLSGAGENEQYF.

The V call is TRBV20-1, the J call TRBJ2-1; D might be TRBD1 (5 bases). Trimming pared 6 bases from V and 15 bases from J, leaving 24 bases between. The germline gives CDR1 DFQATT, CDR2 SNEGSKA (reference sequence). CDR3 length: 13 amino acids. The CDR3 protein is CSATDSDWGSPFF. The CDR3, as DNA: TGCAGTGCAACCGACTCGGATTGGGGCTCACCGTTCTTC.

V gene TRBV29-1 combines with J gene TRBJ2-7, with D perhaps TRBD1 or TRBD2 (5 bases each). The J call may be incorrect, as the DNA end agrees better with TRBJ2-5. Germline CDR1 and CDR2: SQVTM and ANQGSEA. The CDR3 sequence is 13 residues long. The CDR3 reads CSVAWDDQETQYF. In nucleotides, the CDR3 is TGCAGCGTTGCTTGGGACGACCAAGAGACCCAGTACTTC.

This clonotype was detected ten times or more. The V call is TRBV6-2 or TRBV6-3, the J call TRBJ2-7; D is perhaps TRBD2 (5 bases). CDR3 length: 12 amino acids. The germline V and J ends were trimmed by 6 bases and 3 bases, with 9 bases remaining between them. Looked up from germline, CDR1 is MNHEY and CDR2 is SVGEGT. The CDR3 region is CASSRTSYEQYF. As DNA, the CDR3 is TGTGCCAGCAGCCGTACTAGCTACGAGCAGTACTTC.

V is TRBV6-2 or TRBV6-3 and J is TRBJ2-7; D is unresolved. The V end lost 2 bases, the J end lost 1 base, and 12 bases lay between the germline ends. The CDR3 sequence is 15 residues long. Germline V gene lookup returns CDR1 MNHEY and CDR2 SVGEGT. CDR3 amino acids: CASSYARLKSYEQYF. The CDR3 bases are TGTGCCAGCAGTTACGCGCGCCTTAAGTCCTACGAGCAGTACTTC.

This clonotype was detected only a few times. The chain has TRBV4-2 and TRBJ1-2; TRBD1 might be the D (5 bases). CDR3 size: 15 residues. The germline V gene encodes CDR1 LGHNA and CDR2 YNFKEQ. V was cut by 0 bases and J by 8 bases, with 16 bases left in between. Here the CDR3 reads CASSQELGREEGYTF. The CDR3 DNA is TGTGCCAGCAGCCAAGAGTTGGGGCGGGAGGAAGGCTACACCTTC.

J is TRBJ2-1 and V is TRBV4-2; 7 nucleotides match TRBD1. Trimming at V came to 6 bases and at J to 7 bases, leaving 6 bases not matched to a gene. Germline V gene lookup returns CDR1 LGHNA and CDR2 YNFKEQ. The CDR3 extends over 13 amino acids. DNA for the CDR3: TGTGCCAGCAGAGAACAGGGGTCTAATGAGCAGTTCTTC. Protein: CASREQGSNEQFF.

The genes are TRBV25-1 and TRBJ2-7, with D possibly being TRBD2 (7 bases). Trimming took 4 bases from V and 7 from J, leaving 14 bases between them. Germline V gene lookup returns CDR1 MGHDK and CDR2 SYGVNS. The CDR3 covers 13 residues. In DNA form, the CDR3 reads TGTGCCAGCAGTGGAAGGGGGGGCGGAGAGCAGTACTTC. Protein: CASSGRGGGEQYF.

The genes are TRBV12-3 or TRBV12-4 and TRBJ2-1; possibly TRBD1 or TRBD2 for D (5 bases each). The length of the CDR3 is 15 residues. The germline V and J ends were trimmed by 5 bases and 0 bases, with 11 bases remaining between them. The CDR3 loop is CASSPAGTSYNEQFF. In DNA, the CDR3 is TGTGCCAGCAGTCCAGCCGGGACCTCCTACAATGAGCAGTTCTTC.

This clonotype came up many times. V usage is TRBV20-1 and J usage is TRBJ2-7; the match to TRBD2 covers 8 bases. The CDR3 totals 12 residues. V was pared by 4 bases and J by 6 bases, with 5 bases of the junction left unmatched. The germline V gene has CDR1 DFQATT and CDR2 SNEGSKA (reference sequence). The CDR3 DNA is TGCAGTGCTATTGGACTAGCAGCCGAGCAGTACTTC. Its translation: CSAIGLAAEQYF.

Ten or more counts support this clonotype. This chain connects TRBV29-1 to TRBJ2-3, with TRBD1 matching 9 bases. V shed 7 bases and J 4 bases; nucleotides not matched to a gene: 9. Germline V gene lookup returns CDR1 SQVTM and CDR2 ANQGSEA. This CDR3 contains 14 residues. The CDR3 reads CSALTGGAADTQYF. The CDR3 DNA reads TGCAGCGCCTTGACAGGGGGAGCCGCAGATACGCAGTATTTT.

This clonotype was detected only a few times. The J gene is TRBJ2-4, the V gene TRBV10-3; no clear D. Trimming stripped 3 bases from V and 13 bases from J, with 10 bases between. The germline V gene encodes CDR1 ENHRY and CDR2 SYGVKD. The CDR3 has 11 amino acids. The CDR3 bases are TGTGCCATCAGTGATGGGCGTTGGCAGTACTTC. It is translated as CAISDGRWQYF.

This clonotype was seen ten or more times. This chain connects TRBV11-1 to TRBJ2-7; no reliable D call. The CDR3 length is 12 residues. Germline CDR1 SGHAT, CDR2 FQDESV (reference sequence). Trimming took 5 bases from V and 6 from J, leaving 11 bases between them. CDR3 nucleotide sequence: TGTGCCAGCAGCCATACAGAGCTCGAGCAGTACTTC. It specifies CASSHTELEQYF.

This clonotype was recorded a few times. This chain joins TRBV28 and TRBJ2-3, with D perhaps being TRBD1 or TRBD2 (5 bases each). Between the trimmed V and J ends, which lost 11 bases and 0 bases, there was a span of 12 bases. Per germline, CDR1 MDHEN and CDR2 SYDVKM. The CDR3 totals 13 residues. For the CDR3, the DNA is TGTGCCTGTAGTGGGGGTAGCACAGATACGCAGTATTTT. It yields the protein CACSGGSTDTQYF. The variable domain in full, completed from reference TRBV28 and TRBJ2-3, reads DVKVTQSSRYLVKRTGEKVFLECVQDMDHENMFWYRQDPGLGLRLIYFSYDVKMKEKGDIPEGYSVSREKKERFSLILESASTNQTSMYLCACSGGSTDTQYFGPGTRLTVL.

There are many counts of this clonotype. V and J are TRBV29-1 and TRBJ2-2; 7 bases map to TRBD1. With 5 bases clipped from V and 0 bases from J, the junction kept 6 bases outside the gene matches. The CDR3 is made up of 15 amino acids. Germline V gene data show CDR1 as SQVTM and CDR2 as ANQGSEA. The CDR3: CSVPTGPANTGELFF. The DNA of the CDR3 is TGCAGCGTTCCGACAGGGCCCGCGAACACCGGGGAGCTGTTTTTT.

The J gene is TRBJ2-5, the V gene TRBV20-1, with 8 bases lining up with TRBD2. V lost 2 bases to trimming and J lost 4 bases; unmatched junction nucleotides: 3. The germline CDR1 and CDR2 sequences are DFQATT and SNEGSKA (reference sequence). This CDR3 region has 13 residues. The CDR3 here is CSARYLAGETQYF. The DNA for the CDR3 is TGCAGTGCTAGATACCTAGCGGGAGAGACCCAGTACTTC.

The gene calls are TRBV27 and TRBJ2-7; the match to TRBD2 covers 9 bases. The closer fit of TRBJ2-5 to the DNA end suggests the J call may be wrong. The V gene's germline CDR1 is MNHEY and CDR2 SMNVEV (reference sequence). The CDR3 has 14 amino acids. The CDR3 bases are TGTGCCAGCACCCGCGCTAGCGGGGTGGAGACCCAGTACTTC. Translated, it gives CASTRASGVETQYF.

The CDR3: CASNLNGWGRALGEQYF. CDR3 DNA sequence: TGTGCCAGCAACCTGAATGGGTGGGGGAGGGCCCTCGGCGAGCAGTACTTC. This chain links TRBV2 with TRBJ2-5, with TRBD2 matching over 7 bases. The DNA end favors TRBJ2-7, so the J call may be wrong. The CDR3 spans 17 residues. CDR1 is SNHLY and CDR2 is FYNNEI in the germline V gene.